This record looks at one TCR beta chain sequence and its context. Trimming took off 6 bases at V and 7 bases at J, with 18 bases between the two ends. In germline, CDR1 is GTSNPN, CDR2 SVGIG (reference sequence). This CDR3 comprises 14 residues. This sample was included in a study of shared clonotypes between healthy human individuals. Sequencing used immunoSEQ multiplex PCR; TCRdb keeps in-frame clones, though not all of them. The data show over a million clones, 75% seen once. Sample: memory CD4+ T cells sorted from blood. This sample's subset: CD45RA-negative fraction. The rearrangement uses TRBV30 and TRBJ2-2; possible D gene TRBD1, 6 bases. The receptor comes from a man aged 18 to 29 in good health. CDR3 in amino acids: CACQPGTKNGELFF. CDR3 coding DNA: TGTGCCTGCCAGCCCGGGACAAAGAACGGGGAGCTGTTTTTT.